This T cell receptor beta chain was retrieved from a study of T cells expressing NK-cell markers. The CDR3 runs to 18 residues. The germline CDR1 and CDR2 sequences are MNHEY and SVGAGI. TCRdb re-called the 5' RACE reads and gives one entry per CDR3 protein, without DNA. This table holds about 550,000 distinct CDR3 sequences. The sequence was obtained from a man between 18 and 35 years old in good health. The rearrangement joins TRBV6-5 to TRBJ2-2; the TCRdb D gene call, TRBD1, has no DNA to confirm it. Sequencing used blood T cells: a sorted CD56 or NKG2C T cell subset, CD4+ or CD8+ T cells, or bulk PBMC T cells (not recorded which). CDR3 sequence: CASSSDQDRALNTGELFF.